Listed here is a single TCR beta chain. Germline V gene data show CDR1 as SGHVS and CDR2 as FQNEAQ. Deletions cut 1 base from V and 0 bases from J, with 7 bases between. CDR3 length: 14 residues. Per the study methods: Estimation of nucleated cell counts was performed using reference gene primer amplification. Profiling relied on immunoSEQ multiplex PCR, and the TCRdb table lists in-frame clones only, not all of them. V, J and clone size reflect that table, while D and trimming were determined from the DNA. The table shows 120,000 or so clones, with 80% to 90% occurring only once. This entry is derived from a study of blood T cell repertoires in COVID-19. Overall study context: Acute and convalescent COVID-19 specimens originated in the United States, Italy and Spain. PBMCs, B-cell-depleted T cells, or T cells provided the cDNA or gDNA that made up the material.

Sequenced: peripheral blood. The source of this sequence is a woman between 70 and 85 years old with acute or convalescent COVID-19. The V and J genes are TRBV7-8 and TRBJ2-7; possibly TRBD2 for D (6 bases). The CDR3 DNA follows: TGTGCCAGCAGCTTAGGGGGGGTCTCCTACGAGCAGTACTTC. Its protein is CASSLGGVSYEQYF.